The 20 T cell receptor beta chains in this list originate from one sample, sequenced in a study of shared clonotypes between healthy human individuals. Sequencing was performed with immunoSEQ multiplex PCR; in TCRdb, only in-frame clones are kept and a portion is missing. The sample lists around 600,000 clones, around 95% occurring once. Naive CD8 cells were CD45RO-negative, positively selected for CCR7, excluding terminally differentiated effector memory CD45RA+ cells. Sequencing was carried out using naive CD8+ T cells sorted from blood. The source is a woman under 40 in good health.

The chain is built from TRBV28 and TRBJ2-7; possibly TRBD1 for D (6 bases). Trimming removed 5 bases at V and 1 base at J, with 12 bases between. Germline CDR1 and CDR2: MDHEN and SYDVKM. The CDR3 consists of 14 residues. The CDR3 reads CASSPLRGSYEQYF. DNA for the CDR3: TGTGCCAGCAGTCCGCTTAGGGGGTCCTACGAGCAGTACTTC.

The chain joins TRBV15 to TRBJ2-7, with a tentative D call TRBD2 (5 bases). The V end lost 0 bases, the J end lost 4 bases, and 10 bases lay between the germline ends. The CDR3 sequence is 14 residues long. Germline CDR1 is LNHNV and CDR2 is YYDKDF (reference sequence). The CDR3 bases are TGTGCCACCAGCAGAGATGCGGGTAGTTACGAGCAGTACTTC. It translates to CATSRDAGSYEQYF.

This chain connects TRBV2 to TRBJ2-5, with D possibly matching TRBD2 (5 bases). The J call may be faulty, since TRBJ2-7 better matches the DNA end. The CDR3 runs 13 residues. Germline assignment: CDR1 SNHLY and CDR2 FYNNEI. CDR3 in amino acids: CASRGDYAYEQYF. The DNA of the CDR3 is TGTGCCAGCAGGGGCGACTACGCCTACGAGCAGTACTTC.

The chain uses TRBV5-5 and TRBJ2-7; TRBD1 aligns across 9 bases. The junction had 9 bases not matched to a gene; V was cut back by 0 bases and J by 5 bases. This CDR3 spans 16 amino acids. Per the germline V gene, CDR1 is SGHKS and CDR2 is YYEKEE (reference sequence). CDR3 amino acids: CASSLADTGTGNEQYF. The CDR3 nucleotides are TGTGCCAGCAGCTTGGCCGATACCGGGACAGGGAACGAGCAGTACTTC.

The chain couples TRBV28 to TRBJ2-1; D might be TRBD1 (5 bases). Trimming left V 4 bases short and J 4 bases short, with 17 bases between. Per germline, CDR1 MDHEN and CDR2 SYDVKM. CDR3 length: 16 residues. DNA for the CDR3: TGTGCCAGCAGTTCCCCCAGGGAATTGGGATACAATGAGCAGTTCTTC. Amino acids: CASSSPRELGYNEQFF.

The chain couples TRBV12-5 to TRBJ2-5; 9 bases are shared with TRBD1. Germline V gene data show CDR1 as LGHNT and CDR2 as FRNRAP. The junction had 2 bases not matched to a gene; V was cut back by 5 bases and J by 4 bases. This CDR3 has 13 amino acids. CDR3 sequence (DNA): TGTGCTAGTGGTGAGGACAGGGGAGAGACCCAGTACTTC. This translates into CASGEDRGETQYF.

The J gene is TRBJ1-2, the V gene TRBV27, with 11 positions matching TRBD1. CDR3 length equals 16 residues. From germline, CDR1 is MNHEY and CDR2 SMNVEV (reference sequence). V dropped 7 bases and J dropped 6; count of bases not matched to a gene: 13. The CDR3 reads CASTPSEGQGVHGYTF. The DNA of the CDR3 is TGTGCCAGCACCCCCTCCGAGGGACAGGGGGTCCATGGCTACACCTTC.

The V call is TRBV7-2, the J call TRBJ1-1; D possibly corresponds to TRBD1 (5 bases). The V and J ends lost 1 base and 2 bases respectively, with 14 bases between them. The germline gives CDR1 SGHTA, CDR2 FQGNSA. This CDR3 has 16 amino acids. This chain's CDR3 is CASSLGRAGHNTEAFF. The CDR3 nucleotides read TGTGCCAGCAGCTTAGGACGGGCGGGGCATAACACTGAAGCTTTCTTT.

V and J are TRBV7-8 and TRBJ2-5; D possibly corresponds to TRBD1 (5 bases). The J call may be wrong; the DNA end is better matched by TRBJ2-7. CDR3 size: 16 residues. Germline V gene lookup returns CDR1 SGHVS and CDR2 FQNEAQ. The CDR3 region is CASSLVSGRATYEQYF. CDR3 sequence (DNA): TGTGCCAGCAGCTTAGTCTCGGGCAGGGCCACCTACGAGCAGTACTTC.

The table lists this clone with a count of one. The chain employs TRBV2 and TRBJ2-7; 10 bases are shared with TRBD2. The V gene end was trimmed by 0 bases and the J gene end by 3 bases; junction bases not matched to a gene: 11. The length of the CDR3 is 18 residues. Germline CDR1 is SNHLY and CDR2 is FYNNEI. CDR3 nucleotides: TGTGCCAGCAGTGAAGCGCGGCTAGCGGGAGTTAGGATCTACGAGCAGTACTTC. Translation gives CASSEARLAGVRIYEQYF.

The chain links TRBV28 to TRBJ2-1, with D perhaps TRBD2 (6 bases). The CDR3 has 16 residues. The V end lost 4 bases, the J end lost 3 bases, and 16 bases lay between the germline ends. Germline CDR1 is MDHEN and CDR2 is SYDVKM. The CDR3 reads CASSSTAGPNYNEQFF. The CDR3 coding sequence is TGTGCCAGCAGTTCTACCGCGGGACCGAACTACAATGAGCAGTTCTTC.

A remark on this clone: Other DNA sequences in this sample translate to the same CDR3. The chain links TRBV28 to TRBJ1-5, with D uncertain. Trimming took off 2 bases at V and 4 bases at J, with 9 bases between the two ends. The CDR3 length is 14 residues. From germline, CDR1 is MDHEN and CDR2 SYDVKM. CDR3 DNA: TGTGCCAGCAGTTTACTAGGGATTAATCAGCCCCAGCATTTT. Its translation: CASSLLGINQPQHF.

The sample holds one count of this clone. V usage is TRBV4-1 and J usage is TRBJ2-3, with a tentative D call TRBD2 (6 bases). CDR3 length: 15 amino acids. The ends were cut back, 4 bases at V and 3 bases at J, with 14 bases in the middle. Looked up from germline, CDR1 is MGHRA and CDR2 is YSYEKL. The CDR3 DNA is TGCGCCAGCAGCCGCTGGAGGGCTGTAACAGATACGCAGTATTTT. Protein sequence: CASSRWRAVTDTQYF.

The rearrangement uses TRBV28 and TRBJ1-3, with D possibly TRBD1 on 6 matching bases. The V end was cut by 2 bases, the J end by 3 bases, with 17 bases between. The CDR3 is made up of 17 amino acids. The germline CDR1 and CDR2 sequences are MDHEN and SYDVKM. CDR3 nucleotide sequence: TGTGCCAGCAGTTTACCCCAGGAGGGGGTGTTTGGAAACACCATATATTTT. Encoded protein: CASSLPQEGVFGNTIYF. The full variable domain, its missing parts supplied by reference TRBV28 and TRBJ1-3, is DVKVTQSSRYLVKRTGEKVFLECVQDMDHENMFWYRQDPGLGLRLIYFSYDVKMKEKGDIPEGYSVSREKKERFSLILESASTNQTSMYLCASSLPQEGVFGNTIYFGEGSWLTVV.

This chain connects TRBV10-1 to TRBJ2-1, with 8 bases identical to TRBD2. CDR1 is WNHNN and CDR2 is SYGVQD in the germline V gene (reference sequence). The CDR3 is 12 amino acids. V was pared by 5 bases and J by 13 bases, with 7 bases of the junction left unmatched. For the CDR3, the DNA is TGCGCCAGCAGTTCTCTTAGCGGGACCCAGTTCTTC. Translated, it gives CASSSLSGTQFF.

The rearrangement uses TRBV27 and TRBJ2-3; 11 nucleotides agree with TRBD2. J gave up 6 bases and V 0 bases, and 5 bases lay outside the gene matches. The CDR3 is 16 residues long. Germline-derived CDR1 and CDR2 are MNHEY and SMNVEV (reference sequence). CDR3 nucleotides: TGTGCCAGCAGTTTATCGGTAGTAGCGGGAGGGGATACGCAGTATTTT. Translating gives CASSLSVVAGGDTQYF.

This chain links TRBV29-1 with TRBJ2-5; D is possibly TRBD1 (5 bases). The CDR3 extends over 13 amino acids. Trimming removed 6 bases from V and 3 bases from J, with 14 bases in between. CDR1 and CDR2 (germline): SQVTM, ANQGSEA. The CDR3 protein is CSVDDRRKETQYF. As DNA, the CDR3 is TGCAGCGTCGATGACAGAAGAAAAGAGACCCAGTACTTC.

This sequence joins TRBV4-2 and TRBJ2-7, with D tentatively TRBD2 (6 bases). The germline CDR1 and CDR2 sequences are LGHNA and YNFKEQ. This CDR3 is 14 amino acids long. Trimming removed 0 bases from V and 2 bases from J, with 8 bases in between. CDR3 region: CASSQEGGAYEQYF. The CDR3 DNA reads TGTGCCAGCAGCCAAGAAGGAGGGGCCTACGAGCAGTACTTC.

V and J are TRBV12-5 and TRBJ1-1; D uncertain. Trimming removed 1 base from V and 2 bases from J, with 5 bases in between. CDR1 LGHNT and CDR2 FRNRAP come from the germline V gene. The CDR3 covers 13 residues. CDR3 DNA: TGTGCTAGTGGTTTGGGGGGTAACACTGAAGCTTTCTTT. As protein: CASGLGGNTEAFF. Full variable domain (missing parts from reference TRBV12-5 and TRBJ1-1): DARVTQTPRHKVTEMGQEVTMRCQPILGHNTVFWYRQTMMQGLELLAYFRNRAPLDDSGMPKDRFSAEMPDATLATLKIQPSEPRDSAVYFCASGLGGNTEAFFGQGTRLTVV.

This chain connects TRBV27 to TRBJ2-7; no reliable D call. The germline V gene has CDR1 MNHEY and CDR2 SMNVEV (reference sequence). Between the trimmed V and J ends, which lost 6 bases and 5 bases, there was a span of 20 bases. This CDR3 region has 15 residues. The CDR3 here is CASRPSVGRLNEQYF. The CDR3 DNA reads TGTGCCAGCAGACCCTCCGTGGGCAGGTTGAACGAGCAGTACTTC.